Listed here is a single T cell receptor beta chain. Which antigen it targets is not known. Base-call qualities are not available, and no considerably larger clone is one nucleotide away. These data come from a study of blood T cell repertoires in COVID-19 (TCRdb year 2020). In terms of the full investigation: The collaborator samples originated in the United States, Italy and Spain and spanned the acute and convalescent phases of COVID-19. Deeply sampled blood TCRbeta repertoires from subjects exposed to, actively infected with, or recovered from COVID-19 were included in the dataset. Samples came from the ongoing ImmuneRACE study (first 160 participants) plus 1,254 subjects from 6 global collaborators. A de-identified subject ID, COVID-19 status, age in years and sex were almost always included in the sample metadata. The repertoires were released in a freely available public database meant as a resource for research on the immune response to SARS-CoV-2. Where available, HLA class I and class II types were taken from metadata supplied by the sample provider and were not determined by assay-based typing. The prospective study material was composed of cDNA or gDNA derived from T cells, B-cell-depleted T cells, or PBMCs.

The immunoSEQ Assay, a bias-controlled multiplex PCR, was used to amplify TCRbeta CDR3 regions from genomic DNA. Turning to the authors' computational methods: Nucleated cell counts per sample were estimated from amplification of reference gene primers within the assay. To quantify the absolute abundance of each unique TCRbeta CDR3 rearrangement, sequence reads were collapsed and filtered. For each sample, productive Simpson clonality was calculated as the square root of Simpson's diversity index across productive rearrangements. TCRdb's version of the immuneACCESS table is confined to in-frame rearrangements and falls short of the full clone set. An unresolved V gene accounts for under half of the shortfall where checked; the remainder is of unknown origin. The V and J calls and clone size come from that table; D and trimming were worked out from the DNA. The sample table lists 55,000 to 75,000 clones, approximately 83% of them with a count of one. Of the sample, 9.6% falls within the top ten clones.

What the study reported, not specific to this receptor: The amount of clinical and demographic metadata varied by source and participant and was provided uncurated.

There are 15 amino acids in the CDR3, from cysteine to phenylalanine inclusive. Only the CDR3 part of the read is kept: 45 bases, read in frame from the first base. V is reduced by 5 bases and J by 2 bases, leaving a spacing of 10 bases between them. CDR1 and CDR2, looked up from the germline V gene, are MDHEN and SYDVKM. One collaborating source in Seattle enrolled patients while the patients were actively infected and followed the patients over time throughout the course of disease. Collaborating institutions collected whole blood in K2EDTA tubes following their own protocols. For TCRbeta analysis, collaborators shipped samples in one of three forms: frozen whole blood, isolated PBMCs, or DNA extracted from either of those sample types.

The TCR was taken from a man aged 80 or over with COVID-19, enrolled during active disease. Source material: peripheral blood. Here the chain combines TRBV28 and TRBJ2-6, with no confident D gene call. At the DNA level, the sequence is TGTGCCAGCAGTCTACTGGTTCCTGGGGCCAACGTCCTGACTTTC. Its translation reads: CASSLLVPGANVLTF.